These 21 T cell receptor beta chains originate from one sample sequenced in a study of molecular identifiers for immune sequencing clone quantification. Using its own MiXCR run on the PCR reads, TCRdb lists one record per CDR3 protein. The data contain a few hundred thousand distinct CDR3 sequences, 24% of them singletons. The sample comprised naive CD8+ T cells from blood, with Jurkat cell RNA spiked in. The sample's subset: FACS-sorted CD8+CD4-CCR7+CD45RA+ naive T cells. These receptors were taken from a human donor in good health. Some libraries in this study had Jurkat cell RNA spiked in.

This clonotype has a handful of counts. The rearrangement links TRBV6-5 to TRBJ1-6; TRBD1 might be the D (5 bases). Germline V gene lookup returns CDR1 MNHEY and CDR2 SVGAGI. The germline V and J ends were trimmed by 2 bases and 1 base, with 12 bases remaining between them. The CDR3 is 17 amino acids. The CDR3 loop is CASSYDGGWSYNSPLHF. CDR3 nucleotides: TGTGCCAGCAGTTACGATGGGGGATGGTCCTATAATTCACCCCTCCACTTT.

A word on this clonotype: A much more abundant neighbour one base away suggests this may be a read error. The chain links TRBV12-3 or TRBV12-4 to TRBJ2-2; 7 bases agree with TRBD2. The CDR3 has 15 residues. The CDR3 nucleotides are TGTGCCAGCAGTACCGGACTAGTGAGTCGCGGGGAGCTGTCTTTT. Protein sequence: CASSTGLVSRGELSF.

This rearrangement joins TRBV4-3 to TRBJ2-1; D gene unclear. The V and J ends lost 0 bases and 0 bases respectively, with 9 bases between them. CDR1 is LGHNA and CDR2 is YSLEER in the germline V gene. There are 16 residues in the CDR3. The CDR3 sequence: CASSQDPQSSYNEQFF. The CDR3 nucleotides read TGCGCCAGCAGCCAAGATCCCCAAAGCTCCTACAATGAGCAGTTCTTC.

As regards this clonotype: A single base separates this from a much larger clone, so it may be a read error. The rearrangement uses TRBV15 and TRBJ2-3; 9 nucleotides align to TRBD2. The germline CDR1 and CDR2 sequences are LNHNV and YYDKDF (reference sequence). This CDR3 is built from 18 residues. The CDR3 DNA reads TGTGCCACCAGCAGAGATAAAGCTAGCGGGGAGCCTACGAATACGCGGTATTTT. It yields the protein CATSRDKASGEPTNTRYF.

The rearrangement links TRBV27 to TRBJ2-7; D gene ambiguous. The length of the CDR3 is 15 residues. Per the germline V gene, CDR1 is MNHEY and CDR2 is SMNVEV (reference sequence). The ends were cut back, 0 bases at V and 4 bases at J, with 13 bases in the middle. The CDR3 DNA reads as TGTGCCAGCAGTTTATCGCCCGGTGGGGATTACGAGCAGTACTTC. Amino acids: CASSLSPGGDYEQYF.

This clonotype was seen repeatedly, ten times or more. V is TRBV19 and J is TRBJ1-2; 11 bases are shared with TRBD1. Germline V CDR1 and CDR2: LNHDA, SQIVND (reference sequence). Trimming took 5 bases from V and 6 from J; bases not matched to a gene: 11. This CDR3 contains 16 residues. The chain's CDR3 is CASSLSSRTGGHGYTF. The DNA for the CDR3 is TGTGCCAGTAGTTTGAGTTCCCGGACAGGGGGCCATGGCTACACCTTC.

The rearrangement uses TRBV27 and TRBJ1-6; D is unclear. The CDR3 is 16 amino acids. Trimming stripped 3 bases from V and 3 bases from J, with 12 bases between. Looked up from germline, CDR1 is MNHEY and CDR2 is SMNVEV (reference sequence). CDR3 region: CASSLVGIHYNSPLHF. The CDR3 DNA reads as TGTGCCAGCAGTTTGGTAGGAATTCACTATAATTCACCCCTCCACTTT.

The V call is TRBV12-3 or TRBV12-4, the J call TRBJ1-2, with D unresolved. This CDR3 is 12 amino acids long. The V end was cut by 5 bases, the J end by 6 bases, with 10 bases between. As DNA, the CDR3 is TGTGCCAGCAGTCCCACGATGGATGGCTACACCTTC. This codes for CASSPTMDGYTF.

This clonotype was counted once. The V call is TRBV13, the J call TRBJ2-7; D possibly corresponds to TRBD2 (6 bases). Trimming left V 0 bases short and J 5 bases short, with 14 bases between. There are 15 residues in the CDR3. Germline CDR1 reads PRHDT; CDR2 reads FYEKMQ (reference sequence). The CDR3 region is CASSLGWRVSDEQYF. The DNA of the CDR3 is TGTGCCAGCAGCTTAGGGTGGAGGGTGAGCGACGAGCAGTACTTC.

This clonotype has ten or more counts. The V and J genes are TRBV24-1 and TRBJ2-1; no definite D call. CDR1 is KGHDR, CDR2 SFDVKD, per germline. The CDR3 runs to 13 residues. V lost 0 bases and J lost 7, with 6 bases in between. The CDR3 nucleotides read TGTGCCACCAGTGATTTGGGGTCGAATGAGCAGTTCTTC. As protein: CATSDLGSNEQFF.

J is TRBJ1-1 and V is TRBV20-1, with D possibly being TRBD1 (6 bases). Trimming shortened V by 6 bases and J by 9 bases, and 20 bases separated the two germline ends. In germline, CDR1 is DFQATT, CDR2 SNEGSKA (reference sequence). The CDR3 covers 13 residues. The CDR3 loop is CSAGPRDTVKAFF. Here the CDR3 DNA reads TGCAGTGCCGGGCCACGGGACACCGTGAAAGCTTTCTTT.

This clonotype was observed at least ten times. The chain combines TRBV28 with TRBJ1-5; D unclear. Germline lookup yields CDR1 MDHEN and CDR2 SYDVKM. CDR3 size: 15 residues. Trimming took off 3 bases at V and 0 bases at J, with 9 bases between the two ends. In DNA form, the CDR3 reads TGTGCCAGCAGTTTCCCAATATATAGCAATCAGCCCCAGCATTTT. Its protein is CASSFPIYSNQPQHF.

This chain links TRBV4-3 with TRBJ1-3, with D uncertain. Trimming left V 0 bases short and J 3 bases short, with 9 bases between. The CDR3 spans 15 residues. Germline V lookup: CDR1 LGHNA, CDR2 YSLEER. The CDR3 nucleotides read TGCGCCAGCAGCCAAGAGTGGCCGGTTGGAAACACCATATATTTT. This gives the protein CASSQEWPVGNTIYF.

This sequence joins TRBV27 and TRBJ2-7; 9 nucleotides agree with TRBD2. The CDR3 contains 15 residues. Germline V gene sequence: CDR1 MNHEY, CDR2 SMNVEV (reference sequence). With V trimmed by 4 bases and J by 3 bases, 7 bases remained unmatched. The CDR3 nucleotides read TGTGCCAGCAGTTGGGCTAGCGGGGTTTACTACGAGCAGTACTTC. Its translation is CASSWASGVYYEQYF.

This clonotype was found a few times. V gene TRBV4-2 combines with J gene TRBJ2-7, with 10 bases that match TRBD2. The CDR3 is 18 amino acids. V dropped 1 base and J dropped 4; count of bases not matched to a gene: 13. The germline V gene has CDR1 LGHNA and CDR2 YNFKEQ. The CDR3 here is CASSQAPNIAGGQYEQYF. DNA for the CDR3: TGTGCCAGCAGCCAAGCGCCTAACATAGCGGGGGGACAGTACGAGCAGTACTTC.

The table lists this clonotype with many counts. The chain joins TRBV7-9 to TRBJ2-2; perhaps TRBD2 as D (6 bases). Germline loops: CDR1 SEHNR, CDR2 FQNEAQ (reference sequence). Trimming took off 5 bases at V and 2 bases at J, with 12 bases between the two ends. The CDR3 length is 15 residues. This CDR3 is CASSEGDLNTGELFF. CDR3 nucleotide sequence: TGTGCCAGCAGCGAAGGGGACTTAAACACCGGGGAGCTGTTTTTT. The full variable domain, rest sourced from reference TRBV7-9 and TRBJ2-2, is DTGVSQNPRHKITKRGQNVTFRCDPISEHNRLYWYRQTLGQGPEFLTYFQNEAQLEKSRLLSDRFSAERPKGSFSTLEIQRTEQGDSAMYLCASSEGDLNTGELFFGEGSRLTVL.

CDR3 in DNA: TGTGCCTGGAACCTAATAGGGAGAAAAACCGGGGAGCTGTTTTTT. Its protein product is CAWNLIGRKTGELFF. J is TRBJ2-2 and V is TRBV30; maybe TRBD2 (5 bases). Germline V CDR1 and CDR2: GTSNPN, SVGIG (reference sequence). Trimming left V 4 bases short and J 5 bases short, with 17 bases between. The CDR3 length is 15 residues.

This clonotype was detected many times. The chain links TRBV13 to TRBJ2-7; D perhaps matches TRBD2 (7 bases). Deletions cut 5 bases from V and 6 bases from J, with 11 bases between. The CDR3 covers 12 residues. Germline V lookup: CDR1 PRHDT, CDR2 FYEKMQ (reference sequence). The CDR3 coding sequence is TGTGCCAGCAGCGTCGGGGGGCTCGAGCAGTACTTC. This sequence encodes CASSVGGLEQYF.

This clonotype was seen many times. The CDR3 sequence is CASTTGQADTQYF. The CDR3 DNA sequence: TGTGCCAGTACAACCGGACAGGCAGATACGCAGTATTTT. The chain couples TRBV19 to TRBJ2-3, with TRBD1 matching 7 bases. V lost 7 bases to trimming and J lost 4 bases; unmatched junction nucleotides: 5. Germline CDR1 is LNHDA and CDR2 is SQIVND (reference sequence). The CDR3 consists of 13 residues.

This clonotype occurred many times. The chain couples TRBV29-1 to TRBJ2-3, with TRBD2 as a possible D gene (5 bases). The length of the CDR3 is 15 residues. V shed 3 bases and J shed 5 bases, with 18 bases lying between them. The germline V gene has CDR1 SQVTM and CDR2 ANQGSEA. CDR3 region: CSVDSDSSLQDTQYF. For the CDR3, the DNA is TGCAGCGTTGACTCGGACTCCTCGCTACAAGATACGCAGTATTTT.

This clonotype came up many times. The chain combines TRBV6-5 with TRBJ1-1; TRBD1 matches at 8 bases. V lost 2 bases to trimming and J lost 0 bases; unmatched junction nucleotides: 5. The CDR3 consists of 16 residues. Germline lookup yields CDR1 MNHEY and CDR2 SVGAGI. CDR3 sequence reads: CASSYRQGSLNTEAFF. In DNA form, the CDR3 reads TGTGCCAGCAGTTACAGACAGGGGAGCTTGAACACTGAAGCTTTCTTT.